This T cell receptor beta chain was found in a study of T cells after yellow fever vaccination. The length of the CDR3 is 13 residues. The germline V and J ends were trimmed by 0 bases and 6 bases, with 8 bases remaining between them. Germline values: CDR1 SGHTA, CDR2 FQGTGA. This clonotype was counted between two and nine times. Researchers made TCR cDNA using 5'RACE template switching, and this step added a universal primer site and UMIs. TCRdb reprocessed the 5' RACE reads with MiXCR, giving one entry per CDR3 protein. The sample consists of 400,000 to 450,000 distinct CDR3 sequences, about 19% of them appearing once.

V is TRBV7-3 and J is TRBJ1-2; D perhaps matches TRBD1 (5 bases). This receptor was identified in a man between 18 and 29 years old who received the YFV17D yellow fever vaccine. The sample in question was PBMCs, obtained before the yellow fever booster vaccination. This CDR3 reads CASSLTPGHGYTF. The CDR3 nucleotides read TGTGCCAGCAGCTTAACCCCAGGGCATGGCTACACCTTC.